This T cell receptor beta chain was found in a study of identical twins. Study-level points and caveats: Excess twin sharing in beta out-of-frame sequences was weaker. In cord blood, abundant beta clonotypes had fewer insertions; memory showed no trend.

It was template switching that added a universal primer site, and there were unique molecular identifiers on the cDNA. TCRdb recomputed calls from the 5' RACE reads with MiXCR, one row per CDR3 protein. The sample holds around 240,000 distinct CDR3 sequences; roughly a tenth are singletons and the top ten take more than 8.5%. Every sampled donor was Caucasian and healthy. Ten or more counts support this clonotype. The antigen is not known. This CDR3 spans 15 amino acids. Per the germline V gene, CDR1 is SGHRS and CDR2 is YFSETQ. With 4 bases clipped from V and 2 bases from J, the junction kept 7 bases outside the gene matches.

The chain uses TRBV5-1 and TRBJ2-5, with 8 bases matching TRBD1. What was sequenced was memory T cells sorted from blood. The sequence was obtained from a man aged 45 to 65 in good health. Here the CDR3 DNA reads TGCGCCAGCAGCCCAGGACAGGGCCTTCAAGAGACCCAGTACTTC. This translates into CASSPGQGLQETQYF.